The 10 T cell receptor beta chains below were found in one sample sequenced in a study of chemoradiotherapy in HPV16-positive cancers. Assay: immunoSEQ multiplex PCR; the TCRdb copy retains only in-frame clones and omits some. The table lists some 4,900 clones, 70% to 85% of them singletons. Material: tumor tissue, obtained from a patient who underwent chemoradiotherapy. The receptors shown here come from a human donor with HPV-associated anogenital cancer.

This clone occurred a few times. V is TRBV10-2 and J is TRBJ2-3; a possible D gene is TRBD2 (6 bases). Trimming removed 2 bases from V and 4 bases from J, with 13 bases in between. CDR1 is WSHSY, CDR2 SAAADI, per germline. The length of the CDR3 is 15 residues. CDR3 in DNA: TGCGCCAGCAGTGAGGGACTACCCGTTCCAGATACGCAGTATTTT. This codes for CASSEGLPVPDTQYF.

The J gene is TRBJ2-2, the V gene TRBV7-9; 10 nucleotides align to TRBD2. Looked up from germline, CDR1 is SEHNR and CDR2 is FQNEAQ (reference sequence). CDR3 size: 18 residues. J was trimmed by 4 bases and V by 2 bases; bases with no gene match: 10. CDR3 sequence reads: CASSLIPSGGYFTGELFF. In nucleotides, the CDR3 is TGTGCCAGCAGCTTAATCCCTAGCGGGGGCTACTTCACCGGGGAGCTGTTTTTT.

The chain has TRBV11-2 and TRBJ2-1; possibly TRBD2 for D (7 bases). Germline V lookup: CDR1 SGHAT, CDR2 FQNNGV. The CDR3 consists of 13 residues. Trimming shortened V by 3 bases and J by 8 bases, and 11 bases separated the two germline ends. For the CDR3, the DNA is TGTGCCAGCAGCTTCCCGGGGGGCGATGAGCAGTTCTTC. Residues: CASSFPGGDEQFF.

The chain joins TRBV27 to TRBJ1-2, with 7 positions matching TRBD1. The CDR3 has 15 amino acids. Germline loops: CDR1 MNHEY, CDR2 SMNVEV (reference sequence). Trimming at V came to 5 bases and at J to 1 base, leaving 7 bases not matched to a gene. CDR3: CASSPGQELNYGYTF. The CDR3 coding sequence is TGTGCCAGCAGTCCCGGACAGGAGCTTAACTATGGCTACACCTTC.

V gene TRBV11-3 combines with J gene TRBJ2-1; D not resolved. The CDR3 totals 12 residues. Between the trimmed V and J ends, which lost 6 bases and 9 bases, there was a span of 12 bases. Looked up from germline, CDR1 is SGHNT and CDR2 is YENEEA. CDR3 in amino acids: CASRTLYFEQFF. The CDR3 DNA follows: TGTGCCAGCAGGACCCTTTACTTTGAGCAGTTCTTC.

CDR3 sequence: CASRPGGAYEQYF. The CDR3 DNA sequence: TGTGCCAGCAGGCCCGGCGGCGCCTACGAGCAGTACTTC. This chain connects TRBV6-6 to TRBJ2-7; D not certain. CDR1 and CDR2 from the germline V gene are MNHNY and SVGAGI (reference sequence). V dropped 6 bases and J dropped 2 bases, with 11 bases sitting between them. This CDR3 has 13 amino acids.

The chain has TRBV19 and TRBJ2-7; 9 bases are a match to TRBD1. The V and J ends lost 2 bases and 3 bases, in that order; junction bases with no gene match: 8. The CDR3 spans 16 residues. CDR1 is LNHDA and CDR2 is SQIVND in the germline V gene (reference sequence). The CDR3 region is CASSISTGGIVYEQYF. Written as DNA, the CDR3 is TGTGCCAGTAGTATATCGACAGGGGGTATAGTCTACGAGCAGTACTTC.

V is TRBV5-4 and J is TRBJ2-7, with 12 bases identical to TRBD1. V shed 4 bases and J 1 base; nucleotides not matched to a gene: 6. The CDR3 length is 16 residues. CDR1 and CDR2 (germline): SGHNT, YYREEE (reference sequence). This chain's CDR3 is CASSGDRGQSSYEQYF. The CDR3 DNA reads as TGTGCCAGCAGCGGGGACAGGGGGCAGTCATCCTACGAGCAGTACTTC.

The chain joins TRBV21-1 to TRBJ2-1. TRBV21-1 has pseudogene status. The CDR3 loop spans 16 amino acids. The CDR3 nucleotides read TGTGCCAGCAGCAAAGCAAGACGAGAGCCTTACAATGAGCAGTTCTTC. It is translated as CASSKARREPYNEQFF.

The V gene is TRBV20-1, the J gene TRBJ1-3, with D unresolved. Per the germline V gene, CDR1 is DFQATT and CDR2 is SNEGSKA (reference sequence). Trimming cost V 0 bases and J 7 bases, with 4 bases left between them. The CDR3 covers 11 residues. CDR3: CSARDPNTIYF. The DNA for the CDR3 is TGCAGTGCTAGAGATCCGAACACCATATATTTT.